The 19 T cell receptor beta chains presented below share a single source sample, sequenced in a study of CD8 T cells in ankylosing spondylitis. No antigens are known for them. One entry per CDR3 protein, called by TCRdb with MiXCR from the 5' RACE reads. The sample lists approximately 540,000 distinct CDR3 sequences, more than 9.5% occurring once. General observations from the study: For ankylosing spondylitis blood, a TCR beta motif of eight or nine highly homologous variants appeared characteristic.

The specimen was blood, either unsorted or a sorted T cell fraction (not recorded which). These receptors were taken from a male donor with ankylosing spondylitis.

This clonotype was detected a few times. This chain uses TRBV30 with TRBJ2-1, with 11 bases fitting TRBD2. The CDR3 is made up of 14 amino acids. CDR1 is GTSNPN, CDR2 SVGIG, per germline (reference sequence). V was pared by 4 bases and J by 7 bases, with 6 bases of the junction left unmatched. CDR3 nucleotide sequence: TGTGCCTGGACCCCCGGGACTAGCGGAAATGAGCAGTTCTTC. Protein product: CAWTPGTSGNEQFF.

This clonotype has only a few counts. The J gene is TRBJ2-7, the V gene TRBV28, with TRBD2 identical over 7 bases. The germline V gene has CDR1 MDHEN and CDR2 SYDVKM. The CDR3 covers 15 residues. Unmatched junction bases numbered 10, after V lost 5 bases and J lost 3 bases. CDR3 bases: TGTGCCAGCAGTCTTGGAGGGCGGGAGTTCTACGAGCAGTACTTC. Its protein product is CASSLGGREFYEQYF.

The chain has TRBV11-2 and TRBJ1-1, with D possibly TRBD1 on 5 matching bases. Germline V CDR1 and CDR2: SGHAT, FQNNGV. Trimming took 4 bases from V and 5 from J, leaving 8 bases between them. The length of the CDR3 is 12 residues. The CDR3 reads CASSWGRTEAFF. CDR3 DNA sequence: TGTGCCAGCAGCTGGGGGAGGACTGAAGCTTTCTTT.

This clonotype was recorded a few times. The V gene is TRBV18, the J gene TRBJ2-7; the D is unclear. The germline gives CDR1 KGHSH, CDR2 LQKENI. V lost 0 bases and J lost 5, with 11 bases in between. The CDR3 sequence is 14 residues long. The CDR3 sequence: CASSPPGNRNEQYF. The CDR3 nucleotides are TGTGCCAGCTCACCACCAGGGAACAGAAACGAGCAGTACTTC.

This clonotype was seen more than once but under ten times. The chain has TRBV5-6 and TRBJ2-1; perhaps TRBD2 as D (6 bases). This CDR3 region has 15 residues. Germline-derived CDR1 and CDR2 are SGHDT and YYEEEE. V was pared by 2 bases and J by 7 bases, with 16 bases between. The chain's CDR3 is CASSFYEGGKNEQFF. The CDR3, as DNA: TGTGCCAGCAGCTTTTATGAGGGCGGGAAAAATGAGCAGTTCTTC.

The table lists this clonotype with many counts. The chain has TRBV6-1 and TRBJ2-1, with a possible D match to TRBD1 (7 bases). This CDR3 has 15 residues. In germline, CDR1 is MNHNS, CDR2 SASEGT. Trimming removed 11 bases at V and 3 bases at J, with 20 bases between. The CDR3 region has the DNA TGTGCCTCCAAGGGTGGAGGGGACAGCTACAATGAGCAGTTCTTC. This gives the protein CASKGGGDSYNEQFF.

The DNA for the CDR3 is TGCAGCGTTGAAGTGGGTACGGAGACCCAGTACTTC. Translating it yields CSVEVGTETQYF. This chain connects TRBV29-1 to TRBJ2-5; D gene ambiguous. The V gene's germline CDR1 is SQVTM and CDR2 ANQGSEA. Trimming shortened V by 1 base and J by 5 bases, and 8 bases separated the two germline ends. The CDR3 runs to 12 residues.

The rearrangement uses TRBV20-1 and TRBJ2-2; maybe TRBD2 (6 bases). Germline lookup yields CDR1 DFQATT and CDR2 SNEGSKA (reference sequence). V dropped 5 bases and J dropped 7 bases, with 14 bases sitting between them. The CDR3 loop spans 13 amino acids. In DNA, the CDR3 is TGCAGTGCTCCCGGACTAATAGGCGGGGAGCTGTTTTTT. It translates to CSAPGLIGGELFF.

This clonotype came up many times. The CDR3 coding sequence is TGTGCCACCAGTGCCCCGGTAGGGGGCTTTTACGAGCAGTACTTC. It yields the protein CATSAPVGGFYEQYF. J is TRBJ2-7 and V is TRBV24-1; 7 bases line up with TRBD1. V dropped 5 bases and J dropped 4; count of bases not matched to a gene: 10. This CDR3 is 15 amino acids long. Per the germline V gene, CDR1 is KGHDR and CDR2 is SFDVKD.

The chain couples TRBV20-1 to TRBJ2-3; a possible D gene is TRBD2 (7 bases). CDR3 size: 15 residues. Germline values: CDR1 DFQATT, CDR2 SNEGSKA (reference sequence). V lost 5 bases and J lost 5, with 20 bases in between. CDR3 in DNA: TGCAGTGCTTTCCCTGGGGGCGGGAGCGTAGATACGCAGTATTTT. This gives the protein CSAFPGGGSVDTQYF.

This clonotype was detected many times. This rearrangement joins TRBV24-1 to TRBJ2-2; 9 bases are a match to TRBD2. In germline, CDR1 is KGHDR, CDR2 SFDVKD. The CDR3 length is 16 residues. With V trimmed by 9 bases and J by 0 bases, 7 bases remained unmatched. CDR3 nucleotide sequence: TGTGCCACCGAGACTAGCGGAGCTGCGAACACCGGGGAGCTGTTTTTT. This gives the protein CATETSGAANTGELFF.

The rearrangement uses TRBV20-1 and TRBJ1-2; 10 positions agree with TRBD1. The V and J ends lost 5 bases and 5 bases, in that order; junction bases with no gene match: 5. Germline assignment: CDR1 DFQATT and CDR2 SNEGSKA (reference sequence). This CDR3 spans 13 amino acids. The CDR3 bases are TGCAGTGCTGGGACAGGGGACCGGTATGGCTACACCTTC. Its translation: CSAGTGDRYGYTF.

In this sample, this clonotype turned up many times. The chain is built from TRBV20-1 and TRBJ2-4, with 7 bases aligning to TRBD1. The J segment lost 0 bases and the V segment lost 6 bases, leaving 2 bases of the junction unmatched. CDR3 length: 13 residues. Per germline, CDR1 DFQATT and CDR2 SNEGSKA (reference sequence). CDR3 DNA: TGCAGTGCGGGGACAGCAGCCAAAAACATTCAGTACTTC. Protein sequence: CSAGTAAKNIQYF.

The V gene is TRBV20-1, the J gene TRBJ2-1; 11 bases match TRBD2. Unmatched junction bases numbered 6, after V lost 5 bases and J lost 0 bases. Germline V gives CDR1 DFQATT, CDR2 SNEGSKA (reference sequence). The CDR3 is 16 amino acids. The CDR3 region has the DNA TGCAGTGCTCAGGGGACTAGCGGAAGCTCCTACAATGAGCAGTTCTTC. Translated, it gives CSAQGTSGSSYNEQFF.

This clonotype has a handful of counts. The chain carries TRBV9 and TRBJ1-2, with TRBD1 as a possible D gene (6 bases). CDR1 and CDR2 (germline): SGDLS, YYNGEE. There are 15 residues in the CDR3. The V gene lost 0 bases and the J gene lost 4 bases, with 13 bases spanning the gap. The CDR3 DNA reads TGTGCCAGCAGCGTAGACGGGGGCGCCGGCTATGGCTACACCTTC. Translating gives CASSVDGGAGYGYTF.

The gene calls are TRBV29-1 and TRBJ1-1; 7 nucleotides match TRBD1. Germline CDR1 SQVTM, CDR2 ANQGSEA. With V trimmed by 6 bases and J by 5 bases, 9 bases remained unmatched. This CDR3 is 13 amino acids long. The CDR3 DNA sequence: TGCAGCGTAGGACAGGCGTGGGGGACTGAAGCTTTCTTT. Its translation is CSVGQAWGTEAFF.

The V gene is TRBV9, the J gene TRBJ2-1; tentatively, D is TRBD2 (6 bases). Per the germline V gene, CDR1 is SGDLS and CDR2 is YYNGEE. V was shortened by 2 bases and J by 0 bases, with 18 bases between the two germline ends. The CDR3 length is 18 residues. CDR3 DNA: TGTGCCAGCAGCGTGGCCGGCCACCAGCGGGCCTCCTACAATGAGCAGTTCTTC. Its protein is CASSVAGHQRASYNEQFF.

This clonotype has a handful of counts. The rearrangement joins TRBV6-1 to TRBJ2-2, with a tentative D call TRBD1 (5 bases). This CDR3 has 15 residues. The germline V gene encodes CDR1 MNHNS and CDR2 SASEGT. V lost 6 bases and J 6 bases, leaving 17 bases between the germline ends. The CDR3 spells CASSRWPGYAGELFF. CDR3 DNA sequence: TGTGCCAGCAGCCGCTGGCCAGGGTATGCCGGGGAGCTGTTTTTT.

The chain combines TRBV5-1 with TRBJ1-1; unclear D gene. V lost 4 bases and J lost 4, with 14 bases in between. This CDR3 has 14 residues. Germline V lookup: CDR1 SGHRS, CDR2 YFSETQ. The CDR3 protein is CASSPSDEPTEAFF. The CDR3 DNA follows: TGCGCCAGCAGCCCCAGCGATGAGCCCACTGAAGCTTTCTTT.